The 3 T cell receptor beta chains below come from one sample, sequenced in a study of shared clonotypes between healthy human individuals. Data came from immunoSEQ multiplex PCR; TCRdb stores just in-frame clones and leaves some out. The sample carries 450,000 to 500,000 clones, about 84% recorded once. Sequences were obtained from PBMCs. The origin of the receptors is a woman aged 35 to 49 in good health. Some clones in this sample may be carry-over from other donors' samples.

The chain has TRBV9 and TRBJ2-5, with 9 bases identical to TRBD1. Germline CDR1 and CDR2: SGDLS and YYNGEE. Trimming cost V 0 bases and J 2 bases; bases outside gene matches: 2. The CDR3 runs 15 residues. CDR3 DNA: TGTGCCAGCAGCGTAGTGACAGGGGGGCAAGAGACCCAGTACTTC. This sequence encodes CASSVVTGGQETQYF.

The genes are TRBV5-1 and TRBJ2-2; D is ambiguous. Germline lookup yields CDR1 SGHRS and CDR2 YFSETQ. This CDR3 spans 15 amino acids. V was cut by 1 base and J by 1 base, with 8 bases left in between. The CDR3 here is CASSLLRWNTGELFF. Written as DNA, the CDR3 is TGCGCCAGCAGCTTGTTACGCTGGAACACCGGGGAGCTGTTTTTT.

This chain uses TRBV9 with TRBJ2-2; a weak D match, TRBD2 (5 bases). Germline CDR1 reads SGDLS; CDR2 reads YYNGEE. V was clipped by 0 bases and J by 5 bases, with 8 bases between them. This CDR3 has 14 residues. The CDR3 loop reads CASSVDRRTGELFF. In DNA form, the CDR3 reads TGTGCCAGCAGCGTAGATAGGAGGACCGGGGAGCTGTTTTTT. The full variable domain, with the rest looked up from reference TRBV9 and TRBJ2-2, is DSGVTQTPKHLITATGQRVTLRCSPRSGDLSVYWYQQSLDQGLQFLIQYYNGEERAKGNILERFSAQQFPDLHSELNLSSLELGDSALYFCASSVDRRTGELFFGEGSRLTVL.